This T cell receptor (beta chain) was profiled in a study of T cells after posttransplantation cyclophosphamide. Sequenced by immunoSEQ multiplex PCR; TCRdb stores in-frame clones only, minus some. This sample carries 44,000 or so clones, none of them present only once. General study results and limits: After PTCy, TRB diversity resembled that of CNI/methotrexate controls.

CDR3 size: 14 residues. Trimming stripped 6 bases from V and 4 bases from J, with 13 bases between. Per the germline V gene, CDR1 is MDHEN and CDR2 is SYDVKM. This clone has a count of ten or more. Its target is unknown. This receptor was identified in a middle-aged man in good health, CMV-negative, and a related stem cell transplant donor. V gene TRBV28 combines with J gene TRBJ1-3; D ambiguous. The sequencing input was PBMCs. The CDR3 loop reads CASRLPGVGNTIYF. The CDR3 DNA reads as TGTGCCAGCAGACTCCCGGGAGTAGGAAACACCATATATTTT.